Below are 4 T cell receptor beta chains sequenced from a single sample in a study of blood T cell repertoires in COVID-19. Using immunoSEQ multiplex PCR, the repertoire was profiled, and TCRdb retains in-frame clones only, with some absent. The table lists approximately 330,000 clones, around 90% of them singletons. The sequenced material came from peripheral blood. All receptors derive from a woman between 40 and 55 years old with COVID-19, enrolled during active disease.

The chain links TRBV7-9 to TRBJ2-1; perhaps TRBD1 as D (7 bases). Germline assignment: CDR1 SEHNR and CDR2 FQNEAQ (reference sequence). CDR3 length: 14 residues. The CDR3 here is CASLRAGGYNEQFF. The CDR3 DNA follows: TGTGCAAGCCTTAGGGCAGGGGGGTACAATGAGCAGTTCTTC.

V is TRBV5-1 and J is TRBJ1-4; D unclear. The CDR3 runs 17 residues. Germline CDR1 reads SGHRS; CDR2 reads YFSETQ. Between the trimmed V and J ends, which lost 2 bases and 3 bases, there was a span of 17 bases. The CDR3 reads CASSFSPVGGANEKLFF. The CDR3, as DNA: TGCGCCAGCAGCTTCAGTCCCGTAGGCGGAGCTAATGAAAAACTGTTTTTT.

The chain carries TRBV27 and TRBJ1-6, with 7 bases matching TRBD1. The V gene's germline CDR1 is MNHEY and CDR2 SMNVEV (reference sequence). Unmatched junction bases numbered 6, after V lost 3 bases and J lost 7 bases. This CDR3 contains 15 residues. In DNA, the CDR3 is TGTGCCAGCAGTTTCAGACAGGGTCAAAATTCACCCCTCCACTTT. Residues: CASSFRQGQNSPLHF.

This rearrangement joins TRBV7-9 to TRBJ1-2; tentative D call: TRBD1 (6 bases). V lost 0 bases and J 2 bases, leaving 7 bases between the germline ends. Germline lookup yields CDR1 SEHNR and CDR2 FQNEAQ (reference sequence). The CDR3 is made up of 14 amino acids. CDR3 sequence reads: CASSLARGNYGYTF. As DNA, the CDR3 is TGTGCCAGCAGCTTAGCGAGGGGGAACTATGGCTACACCTTC. Using reference TRBV7-9 and TRBJ1-2 for the parts outside the CDR3, the full variable domain is DTGVSQNPRHKITKRGQNVTFRCDPISEHNRLYWYRQTLGQGPEFLTYFQNEAQLEKSRLLSDRFSAERPKGSFSTLEIQRTEQGDSAMYLCASSLARGNYGYTFGSGTRLTVV.